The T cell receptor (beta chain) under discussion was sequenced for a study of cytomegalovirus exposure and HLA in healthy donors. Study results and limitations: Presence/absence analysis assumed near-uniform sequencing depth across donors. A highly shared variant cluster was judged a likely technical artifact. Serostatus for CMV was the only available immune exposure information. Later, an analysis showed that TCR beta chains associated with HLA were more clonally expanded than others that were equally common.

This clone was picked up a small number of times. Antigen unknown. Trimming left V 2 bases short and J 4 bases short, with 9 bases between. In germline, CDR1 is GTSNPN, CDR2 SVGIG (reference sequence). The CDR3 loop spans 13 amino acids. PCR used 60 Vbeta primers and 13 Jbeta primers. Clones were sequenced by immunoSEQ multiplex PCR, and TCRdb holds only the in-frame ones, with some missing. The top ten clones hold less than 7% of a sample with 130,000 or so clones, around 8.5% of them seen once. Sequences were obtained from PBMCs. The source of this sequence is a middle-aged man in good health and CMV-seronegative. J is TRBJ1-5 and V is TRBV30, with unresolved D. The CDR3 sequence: CAWSSGGNQPQHF. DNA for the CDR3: TGTGCCTGGAGTTCGGGCGGGAATCAGCCCCAGCATTTT.